The clone carrying this T cell receptor (beta chain) was recorded once. Data came from immunoSEQ multiplex PCR; TCRdb stores just in-frame clones and leaves some out. The sample yields 110,000 to 150,000 clones, 75% to 90% seen once. These data originate in a study of blood T cell repertoires in COVID-19. Germline CDR1 LNHNV, CDR2 YYDKDF (reference sequence). Deletions cut 2 bases from V and 6 bases from J, with 10 bases between. The CDR3 runs to 13 residues. The clonotype originates from a woman between 45 and 65 years old with acute or convalescent COVID-19. The chain couples TRBV15 to TRBJ1-2, with D unclear. Input material: peripheral blood. CDR3 protein: CATSRRLEDGYTF. CDR3 nucleotide sequence: TGTGCCACCAGCAGAAGACTGGAGGATGGCTACACCTTC.